This T cell receptor (beta chain) was profiled in a study of T cells in Graves' hyperthyroidism and ophthalmopathy. As for the study in general: Initial diagnosis, before any treatment, was when peripheral blood was collected.

Regarding this clonotype: Its cognate antigen is unknown.

Germline CDR1 is SGHTA and CDR2 is FQGNSA. The germline V and J ends were trimmed by 5 bases and 2 bases, with 10 bases remaining between them. The CDR3 is 13 residues long. There were TCR beta CDR3 regions amplified from RNA transcripts. When the TCR CDR3 underwent first-round RT-PCR, the HTBI primer set was used. Using its own MiXCR run on the multiplex PCR reads, TCRdb lists one record per CDR3 protein. The data contain around 97,000 distinct CDR3 sequences, 45% to 50% of them singletons. Recently diagnosed hyperthyroidism of less than 2 months' duration affected patients aged 18 to 65. Exclusion followed for patients with uncontrolled infection, other autoimmune disease, pregnancy or lactation. Broader study findings: Most clonotypes that expanded in the thyroid above 0.001 also showed up in blood.

The sample comprised blood. The sequence derives from a man in his forties or fifties with Graves' hyperthyroidism. The chain is built from TRBV7-2 and TRBJ2-7; D gene unclear. Here the CDR3 DNA reads TGTGCCAGCAGCCAAGGGCCAGCCTACGAGCAGTACTTC. It translates to CASSQGPAYEQYF.